This TCR beta chain was recovered during a study of beta chain features in type 1 diabetes. A remark on this clone: What it binds is not known.

About 100 mL of blood, on average, came from one heparinised draw per donor. Germline V gene sequence: CDR1 MNHEY, CDR2 SMNVEV (reference sequence). The germline V and J ends were trimmed by 7 bases and 0 bases, with 10 bases remaining between them. CDR3 length: 13 amino acids. Study-wide results and limits: The study found moderately but significantly shorter TCRB CDR3s in all four CD4+ subsets of Type 1 diabetes patients. Cells expressing TCR highly could be over-represented by cDNA sequencing.

Every isolated RNA sample was fully reverse transcribed, so sequencing captured expressed TCRB transcripts. Assay used: immunoSEQ multiplex PCR; TCRdb lists only in-frame clones, some missing. The data show some 660,000 clones, over 13% seen once. This TCR derives from a man aged 18 to 30 with type 1 diabetes. The sample consisted of naive CD4+ T cells from blood. This chain connects TRBV27 to TRBJ2-7; D uncertain. The CDR3 nucleotides are TGTGCCAGCACCCGGGCGGACTCCTACGAGCAGTACTTC. It translates to CASTRADSYEQYF.